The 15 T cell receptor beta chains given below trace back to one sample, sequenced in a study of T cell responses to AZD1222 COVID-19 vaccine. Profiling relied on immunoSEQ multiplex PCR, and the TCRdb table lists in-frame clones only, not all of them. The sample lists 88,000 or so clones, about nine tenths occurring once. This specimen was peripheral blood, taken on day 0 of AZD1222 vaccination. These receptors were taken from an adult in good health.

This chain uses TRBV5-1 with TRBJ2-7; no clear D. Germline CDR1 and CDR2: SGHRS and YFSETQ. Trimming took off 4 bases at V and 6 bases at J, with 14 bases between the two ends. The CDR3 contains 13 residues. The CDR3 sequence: CASSPLIASEQYF. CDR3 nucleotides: TGCGCCAGCAGCCCCCTTATAGCTTCCGAGCAGTACTTC.

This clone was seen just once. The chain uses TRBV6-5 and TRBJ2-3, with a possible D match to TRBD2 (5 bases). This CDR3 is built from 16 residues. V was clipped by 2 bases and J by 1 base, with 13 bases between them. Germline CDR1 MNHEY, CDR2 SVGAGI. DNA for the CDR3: TGTGCCAGCAGTTACCTCGGGAATCATGGCACAGATACGCAGTATTTT. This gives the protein CASSYLGNHGTDTQYF.

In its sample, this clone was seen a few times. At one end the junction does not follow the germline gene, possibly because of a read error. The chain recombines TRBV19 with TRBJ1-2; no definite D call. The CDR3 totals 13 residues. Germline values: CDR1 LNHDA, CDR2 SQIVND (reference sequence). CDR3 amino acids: CASSMGLSSLQFF. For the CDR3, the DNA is TGTGCCAGTAGTATGGGGTTGTCTTCTCTACAATTCTTC.

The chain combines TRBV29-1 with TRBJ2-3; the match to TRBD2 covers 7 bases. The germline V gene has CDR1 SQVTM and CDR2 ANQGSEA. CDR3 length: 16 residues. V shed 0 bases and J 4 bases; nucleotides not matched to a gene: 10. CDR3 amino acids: CSVEDPDKRDPDTQYF. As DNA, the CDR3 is TGCAGCGTTGAAGATCCTGATAAGCGGGATCCAGATACGCAGTATTTT.

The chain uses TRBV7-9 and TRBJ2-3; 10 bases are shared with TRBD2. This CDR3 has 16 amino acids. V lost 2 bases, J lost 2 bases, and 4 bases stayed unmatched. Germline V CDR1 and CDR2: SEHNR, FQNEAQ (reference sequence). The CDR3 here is CASSLWTSGSTDTQYF. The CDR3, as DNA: TGTGCCAGCAGCTTATGGACTAGCGGCTCCACAGATACGCAGTATTTT.

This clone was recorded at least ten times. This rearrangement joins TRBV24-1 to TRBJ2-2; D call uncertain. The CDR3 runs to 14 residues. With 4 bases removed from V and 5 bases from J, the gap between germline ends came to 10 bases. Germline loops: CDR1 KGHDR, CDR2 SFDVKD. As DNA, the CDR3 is TGTGCCACCAGTGACTCCCGAGAGACCGGGGAGCTGTTTTTT. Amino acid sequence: CATSDSRETGELFF.

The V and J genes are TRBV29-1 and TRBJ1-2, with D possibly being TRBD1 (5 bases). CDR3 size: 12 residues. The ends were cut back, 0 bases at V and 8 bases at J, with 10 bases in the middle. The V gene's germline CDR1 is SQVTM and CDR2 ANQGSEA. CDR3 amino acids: CSVEDRGDGYTF. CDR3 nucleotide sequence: TGCAGCGTTGAAGATCGAGGGGACGGCTACACCTTC.

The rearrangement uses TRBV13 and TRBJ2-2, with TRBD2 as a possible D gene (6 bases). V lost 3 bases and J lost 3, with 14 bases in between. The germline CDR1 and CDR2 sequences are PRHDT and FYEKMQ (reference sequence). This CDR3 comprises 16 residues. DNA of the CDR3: TGTGCCAGCAGCTTGGGACTCCGCGGGGACACCGGGGAGCTGTTTTTT. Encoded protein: CASSLGLRGDTGELFF.

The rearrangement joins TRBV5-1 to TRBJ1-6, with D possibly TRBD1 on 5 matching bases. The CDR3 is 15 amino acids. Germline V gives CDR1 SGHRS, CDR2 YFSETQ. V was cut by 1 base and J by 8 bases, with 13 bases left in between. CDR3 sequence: CASSLLSGWDSPLHF. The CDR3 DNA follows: TGCGCCAGCAGCTTGCTGTCAGGGTGGGATTCACCCCTCCACTTT. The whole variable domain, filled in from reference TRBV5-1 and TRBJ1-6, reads KAGVTQTPRYLIKTRGQQVTLSCSPISGHRSVSWYQQTPGQGLQFLFEYFSETQRNKGNFPGRFSGRQFSNSRSEMNVSTLELGDSALYLCASSLLSGWDSPLHFGNGTRLTVT.

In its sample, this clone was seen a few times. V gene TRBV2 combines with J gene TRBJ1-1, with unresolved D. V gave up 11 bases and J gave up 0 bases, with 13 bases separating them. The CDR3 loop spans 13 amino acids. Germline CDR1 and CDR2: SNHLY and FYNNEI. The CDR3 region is CARNPGLNTEAFF. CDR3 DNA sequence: TGTGCCCGAAACCCGGGTTTGAACACTGAAGCTTTCTTT.

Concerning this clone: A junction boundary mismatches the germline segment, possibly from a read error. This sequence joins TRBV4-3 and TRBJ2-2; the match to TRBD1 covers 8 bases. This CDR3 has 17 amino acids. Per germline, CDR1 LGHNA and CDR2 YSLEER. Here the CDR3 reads CASSQDLNRGNAGELFF. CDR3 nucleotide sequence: TGCGCCAGCAGCCAAGATCTGAACAGGGGGAACGCCGGGGAGCTGTTTTTT.

The CDR3 region has the DNA TGTGCCAGCAGCCCAGGGGCCAGGGGTATGGAGACCCAGTACTTC. This codes for CASSPGARGMETQYF. The chain uses TRBV5-6 and TRBJ2-5, with D perhaps matching TRBD1 (6 bases). CDR3 length: 15 residues. Germline values: CDR1 SGHDT, CDR2 YYEEEE. Trimming stripped 4 bases from V and 5 bases from J, with 18 bases between.

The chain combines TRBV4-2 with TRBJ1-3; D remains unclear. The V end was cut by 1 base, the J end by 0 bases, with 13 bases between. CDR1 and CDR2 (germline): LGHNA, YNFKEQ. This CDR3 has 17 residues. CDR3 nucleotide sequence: TGTGCCAGCAGCCAAGCCCCTACCTGGGACTCTGGAAACACCATATATTTT. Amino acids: CASSQAPTWDSGNTIYF.

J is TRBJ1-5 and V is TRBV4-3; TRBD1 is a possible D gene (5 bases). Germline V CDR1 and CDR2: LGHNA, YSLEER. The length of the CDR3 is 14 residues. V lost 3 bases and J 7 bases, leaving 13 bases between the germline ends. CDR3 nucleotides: TGCGCCAGCAGCCACCGGGCGACAGAACAGCCCCAGCATTTT. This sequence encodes CASSHRATEQPQHF.

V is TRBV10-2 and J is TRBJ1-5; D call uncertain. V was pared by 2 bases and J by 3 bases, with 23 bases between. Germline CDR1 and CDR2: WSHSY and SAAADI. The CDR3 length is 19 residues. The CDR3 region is CASSEGGRWGSRFNQPQHF. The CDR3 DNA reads TGCGCCAGCAGTGAGGGTGGAAGGTGGGGATCACGATTCAATCAGCCCCAGCATTTT.